This T cell receptor gamma chain was captured in a study of Vδ1+ human thymocytes. The study, taken as a whole, reports: Thymic TRG and TRD repertoires appeared highly polyclonal, with Gaussian CDR3 length distributions. Thymic delta-chain repertoires held roughly 19% Vdelta2 sequences and few Vdelta3, despite high sort purity. TRD repertoires were essentially private, unlike widely shared TRG clonotypes.

This CDR3 is 14 amino acids long. Unmatched junction bases numbered 7, after V lost 2 bases and J lost 3 bases. CDR1 GITISATS and CDR2 ISYDGTV come from the germline V gene (reference sequence). The template was reverse-transcribed extracted RNA. CDR3 amplicons came from multiplex PCR with pooled V-gene forward and constant-region reverse primers. TCRdb reapplied CATT to the multiplex PCR reads. The table has under 25,000 gamma-chain clones, approximately 15% seen once; the top ten hold 1.5% to 2%. After alphabeta T cell depletion, CD3+ Vdelta1+ Vdelta2- thymocytes were sorted. Sorted Vdelta1+ thymocytes were roughly 98% to 99.6% pure. This clone was recorded a few times. Its antigen is unknown.

The sample taken for sequencing was Vdelta1+ gamma-delta thymocytes from the thymus. Subset denoted: FACS-sorted CD3+ TCRalphabeta- TCRVdelta1+ TCRVdelta2- thymocytes. The sequence came from a child under two years old who had congenital heart surgery. The chain recombines TRGV9 with TRGJ1 or TRGJ2. The CDR3 nucleotides read TGTGCCTTGTGGGAGGACTTATCTTATTATAAGAAACTCTTT. It yields the protein CALWEDLSYYKKLF.